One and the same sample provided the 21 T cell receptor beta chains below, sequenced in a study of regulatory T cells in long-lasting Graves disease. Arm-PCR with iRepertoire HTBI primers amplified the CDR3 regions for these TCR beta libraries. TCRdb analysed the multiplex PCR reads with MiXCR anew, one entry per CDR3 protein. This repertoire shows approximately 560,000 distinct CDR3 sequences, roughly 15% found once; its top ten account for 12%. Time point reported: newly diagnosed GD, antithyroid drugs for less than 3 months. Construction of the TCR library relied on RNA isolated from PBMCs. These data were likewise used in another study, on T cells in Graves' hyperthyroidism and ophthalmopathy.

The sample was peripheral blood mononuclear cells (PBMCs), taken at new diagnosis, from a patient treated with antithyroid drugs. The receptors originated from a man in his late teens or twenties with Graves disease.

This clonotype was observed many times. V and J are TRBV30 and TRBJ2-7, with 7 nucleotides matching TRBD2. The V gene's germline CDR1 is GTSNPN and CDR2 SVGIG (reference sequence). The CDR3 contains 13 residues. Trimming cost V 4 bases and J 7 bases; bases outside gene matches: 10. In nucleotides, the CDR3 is TGTGCCTGGAAAACGGGAGGCCTGCGGGAGCAGTACTTC. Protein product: CAWKTGGLREQYF.

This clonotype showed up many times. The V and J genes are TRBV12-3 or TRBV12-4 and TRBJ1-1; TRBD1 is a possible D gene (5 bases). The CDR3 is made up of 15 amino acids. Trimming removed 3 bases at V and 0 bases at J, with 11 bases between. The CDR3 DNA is TGTGCCAGCAGTTTGGGGCTTTACGTGAACACTGAAGCTTTCTTT. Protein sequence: CASSLGLYVNTEAFF.

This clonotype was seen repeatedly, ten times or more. In DNA form, the CDR3 reads TGTGCCAGCAGCGCATTCGCTTCGCCGGGGAATGAAAAACTGTTTTTT. As protein: CASSAFASPGNEKLFF. The chain combines TRBV7-8 with TRBJ1-4; D not certain. CDR3 length: 16 residues. Germline V gene sequence: CDR1 SGHVS, CDR2 FQNEAQ. The ends were cut back, 5 bases at V and 5 bases at J, with 18 bases in the middle.

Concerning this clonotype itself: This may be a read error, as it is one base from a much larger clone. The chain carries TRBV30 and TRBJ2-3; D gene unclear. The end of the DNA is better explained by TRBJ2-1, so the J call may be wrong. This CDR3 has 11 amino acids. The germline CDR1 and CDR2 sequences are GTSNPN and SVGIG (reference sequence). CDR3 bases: TGTGCCTGGAGACAAGCCTACGAGCAGTTCTTC. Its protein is CAWRQAYEQFF.

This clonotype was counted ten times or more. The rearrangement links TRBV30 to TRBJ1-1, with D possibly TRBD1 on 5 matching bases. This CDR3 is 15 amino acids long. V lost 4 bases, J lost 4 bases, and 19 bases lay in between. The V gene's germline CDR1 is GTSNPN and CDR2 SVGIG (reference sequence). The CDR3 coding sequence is TGTGCCTGGACCGTCCCCCGGGGACGCGGCACTGAAGCTTTCTTT. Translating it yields CAWTVPRGRGTEAFF.

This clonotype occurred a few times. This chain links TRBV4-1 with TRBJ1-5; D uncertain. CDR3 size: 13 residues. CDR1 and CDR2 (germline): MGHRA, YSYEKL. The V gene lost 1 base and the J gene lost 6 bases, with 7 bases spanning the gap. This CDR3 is CASSQVLVQPQHF. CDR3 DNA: TGCGCCAGCAGCCAAGTACTTGTTCAGCCCCAGCATTTT.

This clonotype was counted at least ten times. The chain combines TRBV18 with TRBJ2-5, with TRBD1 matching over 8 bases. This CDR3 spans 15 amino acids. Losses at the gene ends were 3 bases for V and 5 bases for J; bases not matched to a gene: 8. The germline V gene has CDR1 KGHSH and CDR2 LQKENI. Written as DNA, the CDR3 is TGTGCCAGCTCACCTTCCAGGGGGCTGCGGGAGACCCAGTACTTC. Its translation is CASSPSRGLRETQYF.

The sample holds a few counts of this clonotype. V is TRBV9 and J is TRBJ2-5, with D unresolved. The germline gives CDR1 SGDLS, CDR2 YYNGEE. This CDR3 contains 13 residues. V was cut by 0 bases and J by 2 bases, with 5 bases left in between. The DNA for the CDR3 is TGTGCCAGCAGCGTAGCTACTCAAGAGACCCAGTACTTC. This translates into CASSVATQETQYF.

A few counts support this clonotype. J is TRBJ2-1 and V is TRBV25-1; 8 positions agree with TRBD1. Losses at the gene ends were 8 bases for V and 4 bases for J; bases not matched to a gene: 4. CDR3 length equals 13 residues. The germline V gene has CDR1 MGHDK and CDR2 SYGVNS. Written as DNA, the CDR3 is TGTGCCAGCTGGGACAGGCTATACAATGAGCAGTTCTTC. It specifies CASWDRLYNEQFF. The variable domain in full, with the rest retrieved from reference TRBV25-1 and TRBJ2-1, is EADIYQTPRYLVIGTGKKITLECSQTMGHDKMYWYQQDPGMELHLIHYSYGVNSTEKGDLSSESTVSRIRTEHFPLTLESARPSHTSQYLCASWDRLYNEQFFGPGTRLTVL.

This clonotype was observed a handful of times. CDR3 bases: TGCAGTGCTATTAAAGGTATAACCGGGACAGCGAATCAGCCCCAGCATTTT. This gives the protein CSAIKGITGTANQPQHF. This chain connects TRBV20-1 to TRBJ1-5; 7 bases map to TRBD1. The CDR3 spans 17 residues. Per the germline V gene, CDR1 is DFQATT and CDR2 is SNEGSKA (reference sequence). V was clipped by 4 bases and J by 4 bases; unmatched bases: 16.

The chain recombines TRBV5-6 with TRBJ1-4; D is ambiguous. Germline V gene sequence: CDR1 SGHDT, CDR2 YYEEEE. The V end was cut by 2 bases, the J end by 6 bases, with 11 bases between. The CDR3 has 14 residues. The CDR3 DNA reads TGTGCCAGCAGCTTAAACGGTGAGGATGAAAAACTGTTTTTT. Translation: CASSLNGEDEKLFF.

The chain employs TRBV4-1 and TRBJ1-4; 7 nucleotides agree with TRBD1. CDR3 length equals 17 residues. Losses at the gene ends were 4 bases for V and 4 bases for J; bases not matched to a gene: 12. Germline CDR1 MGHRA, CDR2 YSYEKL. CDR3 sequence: CASSRLGGTVSNEKLFF. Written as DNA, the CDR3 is TGCGCCAGCAGCCGCCTAGGGGGGACAGTGAGTAATGAAAAACTGTTTTTT.

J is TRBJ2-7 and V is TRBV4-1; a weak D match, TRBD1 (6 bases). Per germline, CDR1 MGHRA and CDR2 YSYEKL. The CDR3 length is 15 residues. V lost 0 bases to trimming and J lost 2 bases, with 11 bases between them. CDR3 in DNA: TGCGCCAGCAGCCAAGATTGGGGGCTCGCCTACGAGCAGTACTTC. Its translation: CASSQDWGLAYEQYF.

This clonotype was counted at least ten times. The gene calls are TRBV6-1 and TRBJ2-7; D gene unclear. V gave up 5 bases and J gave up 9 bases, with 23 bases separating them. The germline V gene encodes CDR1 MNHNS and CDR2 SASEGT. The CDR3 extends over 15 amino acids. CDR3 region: CASSHGLSLLSVQYF. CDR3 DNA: TGTGCCAGCAGTCACGGGCTCAGCCTCCTATCTGTGCAGTACTTC.

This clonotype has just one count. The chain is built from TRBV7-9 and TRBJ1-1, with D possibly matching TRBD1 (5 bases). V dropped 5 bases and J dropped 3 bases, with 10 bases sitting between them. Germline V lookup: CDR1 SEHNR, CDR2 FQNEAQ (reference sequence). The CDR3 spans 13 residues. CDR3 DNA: TGTGCCAGCAGCCGGGGCGCGTACACTGAAGCTTTCTTT. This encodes CASSRGAYTEAFF.

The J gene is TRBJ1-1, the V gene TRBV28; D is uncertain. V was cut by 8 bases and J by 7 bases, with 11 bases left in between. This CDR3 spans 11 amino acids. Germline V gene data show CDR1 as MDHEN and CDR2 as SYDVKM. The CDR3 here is CASSIGLEAFF. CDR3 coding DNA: TGTGCCAGCTCCATCGGGCTTGAAGCTTTCTTT.

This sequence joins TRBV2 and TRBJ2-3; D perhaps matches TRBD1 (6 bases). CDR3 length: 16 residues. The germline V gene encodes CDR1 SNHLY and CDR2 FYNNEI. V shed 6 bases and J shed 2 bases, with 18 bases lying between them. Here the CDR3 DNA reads TGTGCCAGCAGCTTGGGAGATACAGGGTTCACAGATACGCAGTATTTT. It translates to CASSLGDTGFTDTQYF.

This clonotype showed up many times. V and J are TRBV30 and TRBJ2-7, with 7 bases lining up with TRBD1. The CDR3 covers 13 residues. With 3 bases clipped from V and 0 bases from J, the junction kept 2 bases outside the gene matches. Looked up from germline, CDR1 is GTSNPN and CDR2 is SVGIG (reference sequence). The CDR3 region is CAWRSGGSYEQYF. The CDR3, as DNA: TGTGCCTGGAGATCAGGGGGCTCCTACGAGCAGTACTTC. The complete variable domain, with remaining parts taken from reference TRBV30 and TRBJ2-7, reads SQTIHQWPATLVQPVGSPLSLECTVEGTSNPNLYWYRQAAGRGLQLLFYSVGIGQISSEVPQNLSASRPQDRQFILSSKKLLLSDSGFYLCAWRSGGSYEQYFGPGTRLTVT.

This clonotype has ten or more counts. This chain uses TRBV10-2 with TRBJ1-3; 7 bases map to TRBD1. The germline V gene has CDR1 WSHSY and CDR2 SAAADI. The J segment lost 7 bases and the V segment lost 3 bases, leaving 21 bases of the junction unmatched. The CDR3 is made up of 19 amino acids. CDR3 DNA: TGCGCCAGCAGTGAAAGTAAACAGGGGCATTCAACGAATTGGAACACCATATATTTT. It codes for CASSESKQGHSTNWNTIYF.

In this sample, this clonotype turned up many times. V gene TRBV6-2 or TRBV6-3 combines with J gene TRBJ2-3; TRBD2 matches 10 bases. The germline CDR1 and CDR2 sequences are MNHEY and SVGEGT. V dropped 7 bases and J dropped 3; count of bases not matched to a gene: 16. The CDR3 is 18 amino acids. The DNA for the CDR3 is TGTGCCAGCACACCTCTAGCTAGCGGGGGAGGGAGGACAGATACGCAGTATTTT. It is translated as CASTPLASGGGRTDTQYF.

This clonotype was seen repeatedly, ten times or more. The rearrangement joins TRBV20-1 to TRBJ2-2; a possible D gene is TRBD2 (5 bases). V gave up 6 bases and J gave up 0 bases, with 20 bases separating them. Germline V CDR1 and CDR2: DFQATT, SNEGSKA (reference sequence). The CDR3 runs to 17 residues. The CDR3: CSATRRTDGPNTGELFF. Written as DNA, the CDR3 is TGCAGTGCCACCCGACGGACTGACGGACCGAACACCGGGGAGCTGTTTTTT.